This is a list of T cell receptor beta chains from one sample in a study of T cells in localized non-small cell lung cancer. The table came from immunoSEQ multiplex PCR; TCRdb's copy has only in-frame clones and leaves some out. Here the sample spans some 30,000 clones, 78% being singletons. Here the sequenced sample was peripheral blood, taken before any cancer treatment. All receptors come from a male donor at least 60 years old with stage II squamous cell lung carcinoma. Both conserved end residues are trimmed from each CDR3. The D gene is left open where the match is weak. Not every row has a clone size; where given, it reads once, few, many or a size class.

>NA|TRBV6-5|TRBJ1-3|NA
ASSYSPERNTIY
>TRBD1|TRBV5-8|TRBJ2-7|NA
ASGGWGTGAYEQY
>TRBD1|TRBV19|TRBJ2-7|NA
ASSINTGGYEQY
>TRBD1|TRBV11-3|TRBJ1-2|NA
ASSYTRTGGGYT
>TRBD1|TRBV29-1|TRBJ2-7|NA
SVTGTGWSYEQY
>TRBD1|TRBV5-8|TRBJ1-3|NA
ASSFRQGVSGNTIY
>TRBD2|TRBV6-6|TRBJ2-7|NA
ASRHGLAGSYEQY
>NA|TRBV5-1|TRBJ2-5|few
ASSSPETEETQY
>TRBD2|TRBV5-1|TRBJ2-5|NA
ASSLPGGRLGETQY
>TRBD2|TRBV28|TRBJ2-1|NA
ASRGASGTSYNEQF
>NA|TRBV6-6|TRBJ2-2|NA
ASIEGAGELF
>TRBD1|TRBV7-2|TRBJ2-5|NA
ASRNGQGPQETQY